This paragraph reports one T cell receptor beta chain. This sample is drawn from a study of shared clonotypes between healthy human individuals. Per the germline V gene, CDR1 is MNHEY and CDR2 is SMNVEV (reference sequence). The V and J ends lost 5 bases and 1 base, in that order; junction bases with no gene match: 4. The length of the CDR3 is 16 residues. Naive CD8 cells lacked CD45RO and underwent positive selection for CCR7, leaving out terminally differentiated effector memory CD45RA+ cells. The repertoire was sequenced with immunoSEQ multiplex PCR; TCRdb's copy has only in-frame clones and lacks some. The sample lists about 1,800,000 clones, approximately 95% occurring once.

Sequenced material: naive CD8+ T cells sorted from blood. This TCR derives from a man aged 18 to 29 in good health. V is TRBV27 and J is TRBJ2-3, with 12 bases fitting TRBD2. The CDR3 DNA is TGTGCCAGCAGTCCCGGACTAGCGGGACGCACAGATACGCAGTATTTT. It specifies CASSPGLAGRTDTQYF.